These 30 T cell receptor beta chains came from one sample sequenced in a study of Ad26.COV2.S vaccination and SARS-CoV-2 variants. Repertoires were generated with immunoSEQ multiplex PCR, while TCRdb's copy carries only in-frame clones and drops some. Of roughly 300,000 clones in the sample, 70% to 90% were seen once. Treatment in this sample: around 19 received Ad26.COV2.S at low or high dose, single or two shots; about 5 received placebo; per-sample allocation not given. After the first vaccine or placebo injection, samples were drawn on day 63. Sequenced here: peripheral blood, sampled in a trial of Ad26.COV2.S vaccine versus placebo. The receptor source for this set is a person between 18 and 65 years old who received the Ad26.COV2.S COVID-19 vaccine or a placebo.

The chain recombines TRBV30 with TRBJ1-2, with 8 bases fitting TRBD1. Losses at the gene ends were 1 base for V and 4 bases for J; bases not matched to a gene: 8. Germline V gene sequence: CDR1 GTSNPN, CDR2 SVGIG (reference sequence). CDR3 length: 15 residues. Written as DNA, the CDR3 is TGTGCCTGGAGTGGGGGCGGGACAGGACTCTATGGCTACACCTTC. Protein sequence: CAWSGGGTGLYGYTF.

The genes are TRBV7-2 and TRBJ2-7; D uncertain. This CDR3 comprises 14 residues. The germline CDR1 and CDR2 sequences are SGHTA and FQGNSA. Trimming shortened V by 1 base and J by 7 bases, and 14 bases separated the two germline ends. This CDR3 reads CASSLGGSLKEQYF. In DNA form, the CDR3 reads TGTGCCAGCAGCTTAGGAGGTTCCCTAAAGGAGCAGTACTTC. The full variable domain, in which reference TRBV7-2 and TRBJ2-7 provide the parts outside the CDR3, is GAGVSQSPSNKVTEKGKDVELRCDPISGHTALYWYRQSLGQGLEFLIYFQGNSAPDKSGLPSDRFSAERTGGSVSTLTIQRTQQEDSAVYLCASSLGGSLKEQYFGPGTRLTVT.

V and J are TRBV4-1 and TRBJ2-3; the match to TRBD2 covers 7 bases. From germline, CDR1 is MGHRA and CDR2 YSYEKL. The junction had 10 bases not matched to a gene; V was cut back by 4 bases and J by 0 bases. CDR3 size: 17 residues. CDR3 sequence: CASSLKIAGESTDTQYF. As DNA, the CDR3 is TGCGCCAGCAGCCTGAAAATAGCGGGCGAGAGCACAGATACGCAGTATTTT.

The J gene is TRBJ2-1, the V gene TRBV10-3; D may be TRBD2 (6 bases). Germline V gene data show CDR1 as ENHRY and CDR2 as SYGVKD. CDR3 length: 13 amino acids. Deletions cut 10 bases from V and 6 bases from J, with 16 bases between. The CDR3 DNA sequence: TGTGCCACTTTCAGCGGGCCGGGCAATGAGCAGTTCTTC. Protein: CATFSGPGNEQFF.

This rearrangement joins TRBV19 to TRBJ2-5; 7 bases are a match to TRBD2. V lost 3 bases, J lost 3 bases, and 7 bases stayed unmatched. The CDR3 length is 15 residues. Germline assignment: CDR1 LNHDA and CDR2 SQIVND (reference sequence). CDR3 in DNA: TGTGCCAGTAGTATGGGCGGGAGTGTTGAAGAGACCCAGTACTTC. It yields the protein CASSMGGSVEETQYF.

J is TRBJ2-7 and V is TRBV28; the D is unclear. The CDR3 has 14 residues. From germline, CDR1 is MDHEN and CDR2 SYDVKM. Trimming cost V 5 bases and J 3 bases, with 14 bases left between them. CDR3 coding DNA: TGTGCCAGCAGTAGTGTCTCAATGTACTACGAGCAGTACTTC. Translated, it gives CASSSVSMYYEQYF. Drawing the rest from reference TRBV28 and TRBJ2-7, the complete variable domain is DVKVTQSSRYLVKRTGEKVFLECVQDMDHENMFWYRQDPGLGLRLIYFSYDVKMKEKGDIPEGYSVSREKKERFSLILESASTNQTSMYLCASSSVSMYYEQYFGPGTRLTVT.

V usage is TRBV27 and J usage is TRBJ1-5; the match to TRBD1 covers 7 bases. V gave up 6 bases and J gave up 4 bases; unmatched junction bases: 6. Germline V gives CDR1 MNHEY, CDR2 SMNVEV (reference sequence). The length of the CDR3 is 14 residues. CDR3 coding DNA: TGTGCCAGCAGGTTACAGGGGATGAATCAGCCCCAGCATTTT. Its translation: CASRLQGMNQPQHF.

This clone showed up many times. The chain couples TRBV11-1 to TRBJ1-1; D gene ambiguous. The CDR3 contains 15 residues. CDR1 is SGHAT, CDR2 FQDESV, per germline (reference sequence). The germline V and J ends were trimmed by 5 bases and 0 bases, with 13 bases remaining between them. The CDR3 sequence: CASSPKGRMNTEAFF. The CDR3 bases are TGTGCCAGCAGCCCAAAGGGCCGGATGAACACTGAAGCTTTCTTT. Looking up the rest from reference TRBV11-1 and TRBJ1-1 gives the full variable domain: EAEVAQSPRYKITEKSQAVAFWCDPISGHATLYWYRQILGQGPELLVQFQDESVVDDSQLPKDRFSAERLKGVDSTLKIQPAELGDSAMYLCASSPKGRMNTEAFFGQGTRLTVV.

The chain uses TRBV4-1 and TRBJ1-3; tentative D call: TRBD1 (6 bases). There are 16 residues in the CDR3. CDR1 is MGHRA, CDR2 YSYEKL, per germline. V was clipped by 3 bases and J by 0 bases, with 12 bases between them. CDR3 nucleotides: TGCGCCAGCAGCCATAACGAGGGGGTCTCTGGAAACACCATATATTTT. It encodes CASSHNEGVSGNTIYF.

This chain links TRBV10-1 with TRBJ1-5, with 9 bases matching TRBD1. The CDR3 contains 13 residues. The V gene's germline CDR1 is WNHNN and CDR2 SYGVQD (reference sequence). V shed 8 bases and J 4 bases; nucleotides not matched to a gene: 3. CDR3 amino acids: CASAQGANQPQHF. CDR3 in DNA: TGCGCCAGCGCACAGGGGGCAAATCAGCCCCAGCATTTT.

There are a few counts of this clone. Other DNA sequences in this sample translate to the same CDR3. The chain couples TRBV5-1 to TRBJ2-5; D uncertain. CDR3 length: 11 residues. Trimming stripped 0 bases from V and 3 bases from J, with 0 bases between. Germline V gives CDR1 SGHRS, CDR2 YFSETQ. The CDR3 is CASSLEETQYF. The CDR3 coding sequence is TGCGCCAGCAGCTTGGAAGAGACCCAGTACTTC.

The chain employs TRBV27 and TRBJ2-7, with 7 nucleotides matching TRBD1. Trimming at V came to 6 bases and at J to 2 bases, leaving 13 bases not matched to a gene. In germline, CDR1 is MNHEY, CDR2 SMNVEV (reference sequence). This CDR3 comprises 16 residues. The CDR3 loop is CASSRKWDSGPYEQYF. The CDR3 region has the DNA TGTGCCAGCAGCCGAAAATGGGACAGTGGCCCCTACGAGCAGTACTTC.

This chain joins TRBV18 and TRBJ2-1, with 12 bases aligning to TRBD2. V trimming: 3 bases; J trimming: 9 bases; junction bases outside the gene matches: 9. Germline-derived CDR1 and CDR2 are KGHSH and LQKENI. The CDR3 contains 16 residues. CDR3 coding DNA: TGTGCCAGCTCACCCGTTCTAGCGGGGGGGCCCGGTGAGCAGTTCTTC. Protein product: CASSPVLAGGPGEQFF.

The rearrangement uses TRBV11-2 and TRBJ2-7, with no clear D. V lost 1 base and J 0 bases, leaving 7 bases between the germline ends. This CDR3 has 14 residues. Germline V gene data show CDR1 as SGHAT and CDR2 as FQNNGV. As DNA, the CDR3 is TGTGCCAGCAGCTTAGGCACAGTCTCCTACGAGCAGTACTTC. Translation: CASSLGTVSYEQYF.

This chain links TRBV27 with TRBJ2-7, with TRBD2 identical over 14 bases. With V trimmed by 6 bases and J by 6 bases, 4 bases remained unmatched. CDR3 length: 14 residues. The V gene's germline CDR1 is MNHEY and CDR2 SMNVEV (reference sequence). CDR3 protein: CASRPGLAGAEQYF. The DNA for the CDR3 is TGTGCCAGCAGGCCGGGACTAGCGGGAGCCGAGCAGTACTTC.

The chain employs TRBV24-1 and TRBJ2-5, with 9 bases aligning to TRBD1. In germline, CDR1 is KGHDR, CDR2 SFDVKD. CDR3 length: 16 residues. Trimming at V came to 3 bases and at J to 3 bases, leaving 7 bases not matched to a gene. The CDR3 loop reads CATSDTPGQGKETQYF. The CDR3 region has the DNA TGTGCCACCAGTGATACACCGGGACAGGGTAAAGAGACCCAGTACTTC.

CDR3 in amino acids: CASSYWTSGGTDTQYF. As DNA, the CDR3 is TGTGCCAGCAGTTACTGGACTAGCGGGGGGACAGATACGCAGTATTTT. V gene TRBV6-5 combines with J gene TRBJ2-3; 14 bases are a match to TRBD2. The CDR3 loop spans 16 amino acids. The germline V gene encodes CDR1 MNHEY and CDR2 SVGAGI. Trimming removed 1 base from V and 3 bases from J; junction bases left unmatched: 0.

This chain links TRBV19 with TRBJ1-4; D not resolved. The V gene lost 9 bases and the J gene lost 7 bases, with 15 bases spanning the gap. Per the germline V gene, CDR1 is LNHDA and CDR2 is SQIVND (reference sequence). The CDR3 is 13 residues long. The CDR3 nucleotides read TGTGCCAGCACGGTCAGATGGGGTGAAAAACTGTTTTTT. This gives the protein CASTVRWGEKLFF.

V and J are TRBV4-1 and TRBJ2-7; 11 positions agree with TRBD2. CDR1 is MGHRA and CDR2 is YSYEKL in the germline V gene. J was trimmed by 2 bases and V by 5 bases; bases with no gene match: 5. The CDR3 contains 15 residues. CDR3 in amino acids: CASSVGTSGPYEQYF. DNA of the CDR3: TGCGCCAGCAGCGTCGGGACTAGCGGACCCTACGAGCAGTACTTC.

CDR3 amino acids: CASSLGQLYNEQFF. The CDR3 DNA is TGTGCCAGCAGCTTGGGACAACTATACAATGAGCAGTTCTTC. The J gene is TRBJ2-1, the V gene TRBV5-6; D is unresolved. The germline CDR1 and CDR2 sequences are SGHDT and YYEEEE. V lost 0 bases, J lost 4 bases, and 8 bases lay in between. This CDR3 region has 14 residues.

The CDR3 reads CASSYWGTGSEAFF. CDR3 coding DNA: TGTGCCAGCAGTTACTGGGGGACGGGCTCTGAAGCTTTCTTT. This chain joins TRBV6-5 and TRBJ1-1; D is perhaps TRBD1 (5 bases). V was clipped by 1 base and J by 6 bases, with 12 bases between them. This CDR3 has 14 amino acids. Germline V gives CDR1 MNHEY, CDR2 SVGAGI.

The chain couples TRBV28 to TRBJ1-4, with D possibly matching TRBD1 (6 bases). Looked up from germline, CDR1 is MDHEN and CDR2 is SYDVKM. The CDR3 totals 16 residues. Trimming took off 7 bases at V and 2 bases at J, with 17 bases between the two ends. Here the CDR3 DNA reads TGTGCCAGCAAGGGGCGGCTTAGGGGGACTAATGAAAAACTGTTTTTT. Translation: CASKGRLRGTNEKLFF.

The V gene is TRBV19, the J gene TRBJ2-1, with 11 positions matching TRBD2. V gave up 5 bases and J gave up 4 bases; unmatched junction bases: 10. The CDR3 covers 17 residues. CDR1 is LNHDA and CDR2 is SQIVND in the germline V gene (reference sequence). The CDR3 nucleotides are TGTGCCAGTAGTCTGAACCAGGGACTAGCGGTGTACAATGAGCAGTTCTTC. As protein: CASSLNQGLAVYNEQFF.

The rearrangement joins TRBV7-2 to TRBJ1-2; TRBD1 might be the D (5 bases). Trimming took off 3 bases at V and 4 bases at J, with 15 bases between the two ends. CDR1 and CDR2 from the germline V gene are SGHTA and FQGNSA. CDR3 length equals 15 residues. CDR3 coding DNA: TGTGCCAGCAGCTTGGGGGGACGAAGCTTCTATGGCTACACCTTC. Translated: CASSLGGRSFYGYTF.

The gene calls are TRBV4-1 and TRBJ1-1, with D possibly matching TRBD1 (5 bases). This CDR3 is built from 14 residues. V was trimmed by 4 bases and J by 1 base, leaving 10 bases between them. Germline V gene lookup returns CDR1 MGHRA and CDR2 YSYEKL. The CDR3, as DNA: TGCGCCAGCAGCCCGGACAAGGGGAACACTGAAGCTTTCTTT. Its protein product is CASSPDKGNTEAFF.

The chain uses TRBV4-3 and TRBJ2-2; 13 nucleotides align to TRBD2. Looked up from germline, CDR1 is LGHNA and CDR2 is YSLEER. The CDR3 runs 16 residues. V was pared by 8 bases and J by 6 bases, with 9 bases of the junction left unmatched. This chain's CDR3 is CASGELAGGPSGELFF. CDR3 in DNA: TGCGCCAGCGGAGAACTAGCGGGAGGGCCCTCCGGGGAGCTGTTTTTT.

The J gene is TRBJ2-2, the V gene TRBV6-2 or TRBV6-3; 9 bases are a match to TRBD1. This CDR3 comprises 18 residues. The trim removed 2 bases at V and 3 bases at J, leaving 10 bases unmatched. Germline V CDR1 and CDR2: MNHEY, SVGEGT. The CDR3 reads CASSYGAQGARYTGELFF. CDR3 bases: TGTGCCAGCAGTTACGGAGCACAGGGGGCCCGCTACACCGGGGAGCTGTTTTTT.

The chain employs TRBV12-5 and TRBJ2-1; 7 bases match TRBD1. With V trimmed by 7 bases and J by 3 bases, 9 bases remained unmatched. This CDR3 spans 15 amino acids. Germline values: CDR1 LGHNT, CDR2 FRNRAP. The CDR3 reads CASAARGTNYNEQFF. CDR3 bases: TGTGCTAGTGCCGCCAGGGGGACGAACTACAATGAGCAGTTCTTC.

In its sample, this clone was seen once. The rearrangement joins TRBV3-1 (or the pseudogene TRBV3-2) to TRBJ2-3, with 8 positions matching TRBD2. The V segment lost 1 base and the J segment 4 bases; nucleotides outside the gene matches: 7. The CDR3 length is 16 residues. Looked up from germline, CDR1 is LGHDT and CDR2 is YNNKEL (reference sequence). CDR3 DNA: TGTGCCAGCAGCCAAGTTTCCGGGAGGGGGTCAGATACGCAGTATTTT. Translating it yields CASSQVSGRGSDTQYF.

The chain employs TRBV6-5 and TRBJ1-2; no clear D. The CDR3 is 12 amino acids. Germline V CDR1 and CDR2: MNHEY, SVGAGI. V lost 6 bases and J 8 bases, leaving 13 bases between the germline ends. Here the CDR3 reads CASRSPHGGYTF. CDR3 nucleotide sequence: TGTGCCAGCAGGTCCCCCCATGGGGGCTACACCTTC.